What follows describes a single T cell receptor beta chain. The data belong to a study of shared clonotypes between healthy human individuals. Clones were read by immunoSEQ multiplex PCR, and TCRdb kept only the in-frame ones, dropping some. The sample lists 2,500,000 or so clones; around 90% were seen once. The germline V gene has CDR1 WSHSY and CDR2 SAAADI. The length of the CDR3 is 12 residues. With 6 bases removed from V and 1 base from J, the gap between germline ends came to 6 bases. The sequencing sample was made of naive CD4+ T cells from PBMCs. Subset given: CD45RA+ positively selected. V usage is TRBV10-2 and J usage is TRBJ1-1; D is uncertain. This TCR derives from a man aged 18 to 29 in good health. Some clones in this sample may be carry-over from other donors' samples. The CDR3 DNA reads TGCGCCAGCAGGTTGCGGAACACTGAAGCTTTCTTT. Translation: CASRLRNTEAFF.